The 17 T cell receptor beta chains given below trace back to one sample, sequenced in a study of PD-1 blockade in classical Hodgkin lymphoma. All the patients suffered relapse after autologous stem cell transplantation, and brentuximab vedotin exposure differed. Profiling relied on immunoSEQ multiplex PCR, and the TCRdb table lists in-frame clones only, not all of them. Of 30,000 to 45,000 clones listed, 88% are singletons. The material was peripheral blood mononuclear cells (PBMCs), obtained before the second cycle of nivolumab. These receptors originate from a human donor with classical Hodgkin lymphoma.

The J gene is TRBJ1-3, the V gene TRBV25-1, with D unresolved. The CDR3 is 17 amino acids. The ends were cut back, 1 base at V and 0 bases at J, with 13 bases in the middle. From germline, CDR1 is MGHDK and CDR2 SYGVNS. CDR3: CASSELSTANSGNTIYF. The CDR3 DNA follows: TGTGCCAGCAGTGAATTGAGTACAGCCAACTCTGGAAACACCATATATTTT.

This clone appeared a few times. CDR3 DNA: TGTGCCAGCTCACTGGGATGGGGGGGCGAGACAAACTACGAGCAGTACTTC. As protein: CASSLGWGGETNYEQYF. This rearrangement joins TRBV18 to TRBJ2-7, with D perhaps TRBD2 (7 bases). V lost 4 bases, J lost 3 bases, and 22 bases lay in between. The CDR3 runs 17 residues. Germline CDR1 KGHSH, CDR2 LQKENI.

The rearrangement joins TRBV19 to TRBJ1-1; D gene ambiguous. CDR1 is LNHDA and CDR2 is SQIVND in the germline V gene (reference sequence). The CDR3 spans 15 residues. The ends were cut back, 1 base at V and 0 bases at J, with 9 bases in the middle. In DNA, the CDR3 is TGTGCCAGTAGTATAGGCTGGGTAGTGAACACTGAAGCTTTCTTT. Translation gives CASSIGWVVNTEAFF.

J is TRBJ2-3 and V is TRBV4-2; D is possibly TRBD1 (6 bases). The CDR3 is 17 amino acids. CDR1 LGHNA and CDR2 YNFKEQ come from the germline V gene. Trimming stripped 0 bases from V and 0 bases from J, with 13 bases between. The CDR3 nucleotides read TGTGCCAGCAGCCAAGATTGGTTGGGGGCTAGCACAGATACGCAGTATTTT. It specifies CASSQDWLGASTDTQYF.

This chain uses TRBV9 with TRBJ2-1, with D unresolved. Looked up from germline, CDR1 is SGDLS and CDR2 is YYNGEE. The CDR3 covers 13 residues. Trimming stripped 3 bases from V and 4 bases from J, with 8 bases between. This chain's CDR3 is CASSARNYNEQFF. CDR3 nucleotides: TGTGCCAGCAGCGCCCGAAATTACAATGAGCAGTTCTTC.

This clone came up once. The rearrangement links TRBV6-5 to TRBJ2-7, with D hard to call. The CDR3 sequence is 14 residues long. The V end lost 0 bases, the J end lost 5 bases, and 11 bases lay between the germline ends. The germline CDR1 and CDR2 sequences are MNHEY and SVGAGI. As DNA, the CDR3 is TGTGCCAGCAGTTACTCGATTCCGGGCAACGAGCAGTACTTC. It codes for CASSYSIPGNEQYF.

V usage is TRBV6-6 and J usage is TRBJ1-2; 9 nucleotides match TRBD1. There are 14 residues in the CDR3. Unmatched junction bases numbered 13, after V lost 5 bases and J lost 12 bases. The germline V gene has CDR1 MNHNY and CDR2 SVGAGI (reference sequence). CDR3 amino acids: CASSTPGQGLSDTF. The CDR3 DNA sequence: TGTGCCAGCAGTACTCCGGGACAGGGCCTATCGGACACCTTC.

The chain has TRBV27 and TRBJ2-7, with no clear D. The CDR3 extends over 15 amino acids. Germline lookup yields CDR1 MNHEY and CDR2 SMNVEV (reference sequence). Trimming removed 4 bases from V and 2 bases from J, with 15 bases in between. CDR3 sequence (DNA): TGTGCCAGCAGTTACTCTCGCTCCCAGACCTACGAGCAGTACTTC. It codes for CASSYSRSQTYEQYF.

This rearrangement joins TRBV28 to TRBJ2-1; 9 bases map to TRBD2. The junction had 2 bases not matched to a gene; V was cut back by 1 base and J by 4 bases. Germline loops: CDR1 MDHEN, CDR2 SYDVKM. The CDR3 has 15 amino acids. CDR3 DNA sequence: TGTGCCAGCAGTTTATCTAGCGGGGATTACAATGAGCAGTTCTTC. This codes for CASSLSSGDYNEQFF.

The V gene is TRBV6-6, the J gene TRBJ2-5; 9 positions agree with TRBD2. This CDR3 is built from 14 residues. V lost 10 bases, J lost 2 bases, and 8 bases stayed unmatched. The germline gives CDR1 MNHNY, CDR2 SVGAGI (reference sequence). The CDR3 coding sequence is TGTGCCACCACACTAGCGGGCCATCAAGAGACCCAGTACTTC. It is translated as CATTLAGHQETQYF.

This sequence joins TRBV15 and TRBJ2-3; D may be TRBD2 (6 bases). V was cut by 0 bases and J by 2 bases, with 12 bases left in between. CDR1 and CDR2 from the germline V gene are LNHNV and YYDKDF (reference sequence). This CDR3 is built from 16 residues. The CDR3: CATSRENSGPTDTQYF. In DNA, the CDR3 is TGTGCCACCAGCAGAGAAAATAGCGGTCCCACAGATACGCAGTATTTT. The full variable domain, with the rest looked up from reference TRBV15 and TRBJ2-3, is DAMVIQNPRYQVTQFGKPVTLSCSQTLNHNVMYWYQQKSSQAPKLLFHYYDKDFNNEADTPDNFQSRRPNTSFCFLDIRSPGLGDTAMYLCATSRENSGPTDTQYFGPGTRLTVL.

The CDR3 nucleotides are TGTGCCAGCAGTCAGACCGGGGAGCTGTTTTTT. This translates into CASSQTGELFF. This sequence joins TRBV27 and TRBJ2-2, with D unclear. V lost 5 bases to trimming and J lost 5 bases, with 3 bases between them. CDR1 MNHEY and CDR2 SMNVEV come from the germline V gene (reference sequence). The CDR3 length is 11 residues.

This clone has just a few counts. CDR3: CASSYSAVEQYF. The CDR3 bases are TGTGCCAGCAGTTACTCCGCAGTCGAGCAGTACTTC. The chain employs TRBV6-6 and TRBJ2-7; D is ambiguous. With 0 bases removed from V and 6 bases from J, the gap between germline ends came to 6 bases. CDR1 is MNHNY, CDR2 SVGAGI, per germline (reference sequence). The CDR3 runs to 12 residues.

V gene TRBV13 combines with J gene TRBJ2-7; D remains unclear. There are 16 residues in the CDR3. Germline CDR1 is PRHDT and CDR2 is FYEKMQ (reference sequence). Trimming took 0 bases from V and 0 from J, leaving 12 bases between them. The CDR3 DNA is TGTGCCAGCAGCTTAGGCCAAGCGAGAACCTCCTACGAGCAGTACTTC. This gives the protein CASSLGQARTSYEQYF.

This clone was detected once. The chain carries TRBV28 and TRBJ2-6; D not resolved. Germline assignment: CDR1 MDHEN and CDR2 SYDVKM. With 6 bases removed from V and 0 bases from J, the gap between germline ends came to 12 bases. CDR3 length: 16 residues. The CDR3 reads CASRGSGISGANVLTF. The CDR3 DNA reads as TGTGCCAGCAGGGGATCCGGCATCTCTGGGGCCAACGTCCTGACTTTC.

V is TRBV11-2 and J is TRBJ2-3; D is undetermined. The CDR3 runs to 17 residues. Per germline, CDR1 SGHAT and CDR2 FQNNGV. With 3 bases removed from V and 1 base from J, the gap between germline ends came to 17 bases. This CDR3 is CASSFRPGGEGTDTQYF. For the CDR3, the DNA is TGTGCCAGCAGCTTCAGGCCGGGTGGAGAAGGCACAGATACGCAGTATTTT.

The gene calls are TRBV15 and TRBJ2-7, with D possibly being TRBD1 (5 bases). This CDR3 contains 14 residues. V shed 2 bases and J shed 5 bases, with 13 bases lying between them. From germline, CDR1 is LNHNV and CDR2 YYDKDF (reference sequence). CDR3 DNA: TGTGCCACCAGCAGAAAGGGGCTACTCGACGAGCAGTACTTC. It translates to CATSRKGLLDEQYF.